The present T cell receptor beta chain was sequenced within a study of blood T cells in healthy people across ages. Study in general: Researchers report that template switching captured about one barcoded beta molecule per two T cells.

Through a sample-barcoded 5' primer and a J-beta primer mix, a second PCR was run for about 6 to 11 cycles. TCRdb used MiXCR to reprocess the 5' RACE reads, holding one entry per CDR3 protein. The sample gives 1.5 million to 2 million distinct CDR3 sequences, roughly 27% of which show up once; 7.7% is in the top ten. Ten or more counts support this clonotype. Its antigen remains unidentified. Study-level points and caveats: Bulk PBMC profiling left naive and antigen-experienced comparisons inconclusive.

Sequencing was performed on blood. This receptor was identified in a woman aged 25 to 39 in good health.

CDR3 nucleotide sequence: TGCAGTGCTAAGACAGGGATACCCAATGAGCAGTTCTTC. Translation gives CSAKTGIPNEQFF. The chain recombines TRBV20-1 with TRBJ2-1; 7 nucleotides match TRBD1. V lost 4 bases and J lost 6; bases outside the gene matches: 6. Per germline, CDR1 DFQATT and CDR2 SNEGSKA (reference sequence). The CDR3 totals 13 residues.